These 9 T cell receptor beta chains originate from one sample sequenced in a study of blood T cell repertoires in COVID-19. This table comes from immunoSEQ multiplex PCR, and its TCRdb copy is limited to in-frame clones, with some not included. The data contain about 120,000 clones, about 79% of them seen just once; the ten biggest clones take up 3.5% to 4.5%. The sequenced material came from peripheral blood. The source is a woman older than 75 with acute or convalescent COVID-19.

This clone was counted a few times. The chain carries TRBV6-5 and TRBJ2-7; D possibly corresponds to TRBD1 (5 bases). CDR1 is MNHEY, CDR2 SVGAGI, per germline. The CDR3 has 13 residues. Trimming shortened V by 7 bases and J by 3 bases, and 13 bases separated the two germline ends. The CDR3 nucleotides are TGTGCCAGCATTCCCGACAGAAACTACGAGCAGTACTTC. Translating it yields CASIPDRNYEQYF.

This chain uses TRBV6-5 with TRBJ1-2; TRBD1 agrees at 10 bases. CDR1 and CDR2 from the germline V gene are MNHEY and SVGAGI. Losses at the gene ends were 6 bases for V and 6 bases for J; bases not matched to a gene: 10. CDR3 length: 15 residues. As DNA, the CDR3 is TGTGCCAGCAGGCCCGGGACAGGGGAGGTTGATGGCTACACCTTC. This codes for CASRPGTGEVDGYTF.

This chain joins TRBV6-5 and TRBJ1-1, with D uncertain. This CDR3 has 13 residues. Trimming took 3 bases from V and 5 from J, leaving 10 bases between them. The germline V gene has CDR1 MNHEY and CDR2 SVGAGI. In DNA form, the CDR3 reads TGTGCCAGCAGTTATGAGGAGGGTACTGAAGCTTTCTTT. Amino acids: CASSYEEGTEAFF.

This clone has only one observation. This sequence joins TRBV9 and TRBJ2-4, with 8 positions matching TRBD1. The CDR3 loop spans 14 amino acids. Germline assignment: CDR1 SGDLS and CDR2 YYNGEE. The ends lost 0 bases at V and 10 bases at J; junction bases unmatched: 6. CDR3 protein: CASSVGQGAEIQYF. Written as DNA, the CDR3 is TGTGCCAGCAGCGTAGGCCAGGGGGCAGAAATTCAGTACTTC.

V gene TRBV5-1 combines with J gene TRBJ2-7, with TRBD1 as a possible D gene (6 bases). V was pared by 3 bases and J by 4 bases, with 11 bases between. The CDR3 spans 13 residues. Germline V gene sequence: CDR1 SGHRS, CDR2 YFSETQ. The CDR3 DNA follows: TGCGCCAGCAGCTCGGGACAAGTTTACGAGCAGTACTTC. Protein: CASSSGQVYEQYF.

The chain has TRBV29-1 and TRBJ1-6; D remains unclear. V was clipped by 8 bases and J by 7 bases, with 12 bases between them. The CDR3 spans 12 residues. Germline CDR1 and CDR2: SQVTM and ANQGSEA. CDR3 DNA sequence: TGCAGCTGCACAGAAGGAAATTCACCCCTCCACTTT. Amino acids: CSCTEGNSPLHF.

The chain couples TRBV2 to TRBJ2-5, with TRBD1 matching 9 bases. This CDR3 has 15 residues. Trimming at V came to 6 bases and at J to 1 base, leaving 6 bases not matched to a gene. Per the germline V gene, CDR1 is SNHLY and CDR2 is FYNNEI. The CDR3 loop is CASRQDRGFQETQYF. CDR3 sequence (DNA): TGTGCCAGCAGGCAGGACAGGGGCTTCCAAGAGACCCAGTACTTC. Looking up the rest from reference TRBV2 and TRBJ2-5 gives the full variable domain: EPEVTQTPSHQVTQMGQEVILRCVPISNHLYFYWYRQILGQKVEFLVSFYNNEISEKSEIFDDQFSVERPDGSNFTLKIRSTKLEDSAMYFCASRQDRGFQETQYFGPGTRLLVL.

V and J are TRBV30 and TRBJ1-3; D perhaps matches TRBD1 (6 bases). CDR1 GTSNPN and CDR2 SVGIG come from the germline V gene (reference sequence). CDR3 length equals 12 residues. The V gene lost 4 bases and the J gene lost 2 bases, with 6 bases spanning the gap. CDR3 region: CAWTGAGNTIYF. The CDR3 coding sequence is TGTGCCTGGACAGGGGCTGGAAACACCATATATTTT.

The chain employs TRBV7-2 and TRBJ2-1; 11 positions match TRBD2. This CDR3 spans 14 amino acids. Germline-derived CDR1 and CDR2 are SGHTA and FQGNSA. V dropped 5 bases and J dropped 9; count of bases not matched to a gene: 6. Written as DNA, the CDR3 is TGTGCCAGCAGCCCACTAGCGGGGGCGATTGAGCAGTTCTTC. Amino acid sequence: CASSPLAGAIEQFF.